The rows below give T cell receptor beta chains drawn from one sample of a study of CD8 T cells in ankylosing spondylitis. Each CDR3 protein gets one entry after TCRdb re-called the 5' RACE reads with MiXCR. The sample consists of about 300,000 distinct CDR3 sequences, approximately 10% of them appearing once. Sequenced input: blood, either unsorted or a sorted T cell fraction (not recorded which). All receptors derive from a female donor with ankylosing spondylitis or in good health (not recorded which). The CDR3 runs from the conserved cysteine through the conserved F or W. D genes are given only for firm matches. Not all rows give a size; the values are once, few, many and, for expanded clones, a class.

clone size: .
J gene: TRBJ2-2
D gene: TRBD2
V gene: TRBV7-9
CDR3 protein: CASTPRRGALTGELFF
CDR3 DNA: TGTGCCAGCACCCCAAGGCGGGGGGCGCTTACCGGGGAGCTGTTTTTT

clone size: many
J gene: TRBJ2-2
D gene: .
V gene: TRBV7-7
CDR3 protein: CASSKGPGELFF
CDR3 DNA: TGTGCTAGCAGCAAAGGTCCCGGGGAGCTGTTTTTT

clone size: few
J gene: TRBJ2-1
D gene: TRBD1
V gene: TRBV5-1
CDR3 protein: CASSSRGQNNEQFF
CDR3 DNA: TGCGCCAGCAGCTCGAGGGGACAGAACAATGAGCAGTTCTTC

clone size: .
J gene: TRBJ2-7
D gene: TRBD1
V gene: TRBV9
CDR3 protein: CASSVGGQGAYEQYF
CDR3 DNA: TGTGCCAGCAGCGTAGGGGGACAGGGCGCCTACGAGCAGTACTTC

clone size: .
J gene: TRBJ2-2
D gene: .
V gene: TRBV7-9
CDR3 protein: CASEVARDTGELFF
CDR3 DNA: TGTGCCAGCGAGGTCGCTAGGGACACCGGGGAGCTGTTTTTT

clone size: many
J gene: TRBJ2-2
D gene: .
V gene: TRBV20-1
CDR3 protein: CSATRRARDTGELFF
CDR3 DNA: TGCAGTGCCACACGGCGGGCCCGGGACACCGGGGAGCTGTTTTTT

clone size: many
J gene: TRBJ2-3
D gene: TRBD2
V gene: TRBV7-8
CDR3 protein: CASRLSGRTDTQYF
CDR3 DNA: TGTGCCAGCCGTCTCAGCGGGAGAACAGATACGCAGTATTTT

clone size: many
J gene: TRBJ2-1
D gene: .
V gene: TRBV5-1
CDR3 protein: CASSSPSPGNEQFF
CDR3 DNA: TGCGCCAGCAGCTCCCCGTCCCCTGGCAATGAGCAGTTCTTC

clone size: few
J gene: TRBJ1-2
D gene: TRBD1
V gene: TRBV12-3/TRBV12-4
CDR3 protein: CASIPWTGREGGYTF
CDR3 DNA: TGTGCCAGCATACCTTGGACAGGGAGGGAAGGCGGCTACACCTTC

clone size: few
J gene: TRBJ2-7
D gene: .
V gene: TRBV6-1
CDR3 protein: CASKVARSGNEQYF
CDR3 DNA: TGTGCCAGCAAGGTCGCGCGGTCCGGTAACGAGCAGTACTTC

clone size: many
J gene: TRBJ2-3
D gene: .
V gene: TRBV20-1
CDR3 protein: CSASLFERSSTDTQYF
CDR3 DNA: TGCAGTGCTAGTCTCTTCGAGCGGTCTAGCACAGATACGCAGTATTTT

clone size: many
J gene: TRBJ2-3
D gene: .
V gene: TRBV6-1
CDR3 protein: CASSEALMRGRTDTQYF
CDR3 DNA: TGTGCCAGCAGTGAAGCGCTCATGAGGGGAAGGACAGATACGCAGTATTTT

clone size: many
J gene: TRBJ2-7
D gene: .
V gene: TRBV20-1
CDR3 protein: CSATGPHWDEQYF
CDR3 DNA: TGCAGTGCAACGGGACCCCACTGGGACGAGCAGTACTTC

clone size: many
J gene: TRBJ2-2
D gene: .
V gene: TRBV12-3/TRBV12-4
CDR3 protein: CASSFWEVTGELFF
CDR3 DNA: TGTGCCAGCAGTTTCTGGGAGGTTACCGGGGAGCTGTTTTTT

clone size: many
J gene: TRBJ2-2
D gene: TRBD1
V gene: TRBV28
CDR3 protein: CASKTGVGTGELFF
CDR3 DNA: TGTGCCAGTAAAACAGGGGTGGGGACCGGGGAGCTGTTTTTT

clone size: many
J gene: TRBJ1-1
D gene: .
V gene: TRBV12-3/TRBV12-4
CDR3 protein: CASRLSGVSNTEAFF
CDR3 DNA: TGTGCCAGCAGATTATCAGGGGTTTCTAACACTGAAGCTTTCTTT

clone size: many
J gene: TRBJ2-7
D gene: .
V gene: TRBV5-5
CDR3 protein: CASSLAPGIFEQYF
CDR3 DNA: TGTGCCAGCAGCTTGGCTCCGGGAATCTTCGAGCAGTACTTC

clone size: many
J gene: TRBJ1-4
D gene: .
V gene: TRBV5-1
CDR3 protein: CASRMGSLNDKLFF
CDR3 DNA: TGCGCCAGCAGAATGGGGTCACTTAATGACAAACTGTTTTTT

clone size: .
J gene: TRBJ1-2
D gene: .
V gene: TRBV20-1
CDR3 protein: CSARRQGNYGYTF
CDR3 DNA: TGCAGTGCTAGGCGGCAGGGGAACTATGGCTACACCTTC

clone size: many
J gene: TRBJ2-2
D gene: TRBD2
V gene: TRBV5-1
CDR3 protein: CASSFGGLNTGELFF
CDR3 DNA: TGCGCCAGCAGCTTTGGGGGACTAAACACCGGGGAGCTGTTTTTT

clone size: few
J gene: TRBJ2-4
D gene: .
V gene: TRBV5-1
CDR3 protein: CASSADGAKNIQYF
CDR3 DNA: TGCGCCAGCAGCGCGGACGGAGCCAAAAACATTCAGTACTTC

clone size: .
J gene: TRBJ2-1
D gene: .
V gene: TRBV2
CDR3 protein: CASVRSSSYNEQFF
CDR3 DNA: TGTGCCAGCGTCAGGTCAAGCTCCTACAATGAGCAGTTCTTC

clone size: few
J gene: TRBJ1-1
D gene: .
V gene: TRBV19
CDR3 protein: CASSMGWGRTEAFF
CDR3 DNA: TGTGCCAGTAGTATGGGGTGGGGAAGAACTGAAGCTTTCTTT

clone size: few
J gene: TRBJ2-2
D gene: TRBD1
V gene: TRBV20-1
CDR3 protein: CSANNYRGDTGELFF
CDR3 DNA: TGCAGTGCTAACAACTACAGGGGTGACACCGGGGAGCTGTTTTTT

clone size: .
J gene: TRBJ1-1
D gene: .
V gene: TRBV19
CDR3 protein: CASSGQVFGTEAFF
CDR3 DNA: TGTGCCAGCTCCGGGCAGGTCTTTGGCACTGAAGCTTTCTTT

clone size: .
J gene: TRBJ2-7
D gene: .
V gene: TRBV6-2/TRBV6-3
CDR3 protein: CASSYEAGPYEQYF
CDR3 DNA: TGTGCCAGCAGTTACGAGGCAGGGCCCTACGAGCAGTACTTC

clone size: many
J gene: TRBJ1-5
D gene: TRBD1
V gene: TRBV12-3/TRBV12-4
CDR3 protein: CASSILGTGGPQHF
CDR3 DNA: TGTGCCAGCAGCATCCTCGGGACAGGGGGGCCCCAGCATTTT

clone size: many
J gene: TRBJ2-7
D gene: .
V gene: TRBV20-1
CDR3 protein: CSASRDNLYEQYF
CDR3 DNA: TGCAGTGCTAGTCGGGACAACCTCTACGAGCAGTACTTC

clone size: many
J gene: TRBJ2-6
D gene: .
V gene: TRBV20-1
CDR3 protein: CSARKGGYGANVLTF
CDR3 DNA: TGCAGTGCTAGAAAAGGAGGTTATGGGGCCAACGTCCTGACTTTC

clone size: few
J gene: TRBJ2-2
D gene: .
V gene: TRBV7-9
CDR3 protein: CASSRDGNTGELFF
CDR3 DNA: TGTGCCAGCAGCAGGGACGGGAACACCGGGGAGCTGTTTTTT

clone size: few
J gene: TRBJ2-2
D gene: TRBD2
V gene: TRBV28
CDR3 protein: CASSSSGRNTGELFF
CDR3 DNA: TGTGCCAGCAGTTCTAGCGGGAGGAACACCGGGGAGCTGTTTTTT

clone size: few
J gene: TRBJ1-5
D gene: .
V gene: TRBV24-1
CDR3 protein: CATQEGGRYNQPQHF
CDR3 DNA: TGTGCCACCCAGGAGGGGGGTAGATATAATCAGCCCCAGCATTTT

clone size: many
J gene: TRBJ1-5
D gene: .
V gene: TRBV6-2/TRBV6-3
CDR3 protein: CASREGSRGTQHF
CDR3 DNA: TGTGCCAGCCGAGAGGGGTCACGGGGGACCCAGCATTTT

clone size: many
J gene: TRBJ2-1
D gene: .
V gene: TRBV25-1
CDR3 protein: CASSAGEPNNEQFF
CDR3 DNA: TGTGCCAGCAGTGCAGGGGAGCCGAACAATGAGCAGTTCTTC

clone size: many
J gene: TRBJ1-1
D gene: .
V gene: TRBV5-1
CDR3 protein: CASSLGQTYTEAFF
CDR3 DNA: TGCGCCAGCAGCTTGGGACAGACTTACACTGAAGCTTTCTTT

clone size: .
J gene: TRBJ2-2
D gene: .
V gene: TRBV27
CDR3 protein: CASSFGWDTGELFF
CDR3 DNA: TGTGCCAGCAGTTTTGGGTGGGACACCGGGGAGCTGTTTTTT

clone size: many
J gene: TRBJ2-1
D gene: TRBD2
V gene: TRBV20-1
CDR3 protein: CSATTSRAPNEQFF
CDR3 DNA: TGCAGTGCTACGACTAGCAGGGCCCCGAATGAGCAGTTCTTC

clone size: many
J gene: TRBJ2-3
D gene: TRBD2
V gene: TRBV5-1
CDR3 protein: CASSSRTSGYTDTQYF
CDR3 DNA: TGCGCCAGCAGCTCCCGGACTAGCGGTTACACAGATACGCAGTATTTT

clone size: few
J gene: TRBJ1-2
D gene: .
V gene: TRBV7-8
CDR3 protein: CASSLVEGPSRARTF
CDR3 DNA: TGTGCCAGCAGCTTAGTGGAGGGTCCTTCAAGGGCTAGAACCTTC

clone size: .
J gene: TRBJ1-1
D gene: .
V gene: TRBV10-1
CDR3 protein: CASSAGSTEAFF
CDR3 DNA: TGCGCCAGCAGTGCCGGGAGCACTGAAGCTTTCTTT

clone size: few
J gene: TRBJ1-6
D gene: .
V gene: TRBV5-5
CDR3 protein: CASSLGTRESPLHF
CDR3 DNA: TGTGCCAGCAGCTTGGGAACGAGAGAATCACCCCTCCACTTT

clone size: few
J gene: TRBJ2-7
D gene: TRBD1
V gene: TRBV4-3
CDR3 protein: CASSQDRGRDEQYF
CDR3 DNA: TGCGCCAGCAGCCAAGACAGGGGGCGAGACGAGCAGTACTTC

clone size: many
J gene: TRBJ2-1
D gene: .
V gene: TRBV11-2
CDR3 protein: CASKRLDNEQFF
CDR3 DNA: TGTGCCAGCAAAAGACTGGACAATGAGCAGTTCTTC

clone size: once
J gene: TRBJ2-7
D gene: .
V gene: TRBV29-1
CDR3 protein: CSVGEAGLPYEQYF
CDR3 DNA: TGCAGCGTTGGGGAGGCGGGATTGCCCTACGAGCAGTACTTC

clone size: many
J gene: TRBJ1-5
D gene: .
V gene: TRBV5-1
CDR3 protein: CASSLDASNQPQHF
CDR3 DNA: TGCGCCAGCAGCTTGGACGCCAGCAATCAGCCCCAGCATTTT

clone size: .
J gene: TRBJ2-5
D gene: TRBD1
V gene: TRBV28
CDR3 protein: CASRSPTGKQETQYF
CDR3 DNA: TGTGCCAGCAGATCCCCGACAGGGAAACAAGAGACCCAGTACTTC

clone size: .
J gene: TRBJ1-1
D gene: TRBD1
V gene: TRBV7-2
CDR3 protein: CASSPQGARLGTEAFF
CDR3 DNA: TGTGCCAGCAGCCCCCAGGGGGCGCGGTTGGGCACTGAAGCTTTCTTT

clone size: .
J gene: TRBJ2-2
D gene: TRBD2
V gene: TRBV3-1
CDR3 protein: CASSPSSRGLAGPTGELFF
CDR3 DNA: TGTGCCAGCAGCCCCTCCTCCCGAGGACTAGCGGGCCCCACCGGGGAGCTGTTTTTT

clone size: many
J gene: TRBJ2-3
D gene: TRBD1
V gene: TRBV15
CDR3 protein: CATSRRQGDTDTQYF
CDR3 DNA: TGTGCCACCAGCAGAAGACAGGGGGATACAGATACGCAGTATTTT

clone size: many
J gene: TRBJ1-4
D gene: .
V gene: TRBV5-6
CDR3 protein: CASTFWGYGEKLFF
CDR3 DNA: TGTGCCAGCACCTTTTGGGGTTACGGCGAAAAACTGTTTTTT

clone size: few
J gene: TRBJ1-5
D gene: .
V gene: TRBV28
CDR3 protein: CASRLGPFPQHF
CDR3 DNA: TGTGCCAGCAGGCTAGGTCCGTTTCCCCAGCATTTT

clone size: .
J gene: TRBJ2-5
D gene: TRBD1
V gene: TRBV15
CDR3 protein: CATSTRGGGETQYF
CDR3 DNA: TGTGCCACCAGCACCAGAGGGGGCGGTGAGACCCAGTACTTC

clone size: .
J gene: TRBJ2-7
D gene: TRBD1
V gene: TRBV7-6
CDR3 protein: CASSPLGQGVNEQYF
CDR3 DNA: TGTGCCAGCAGCCCACTGGGACAGGGAGTGAATGAGCAGTACTTC

clone size: few
J gene: TRBJ2-2
D gene: .
V gene: TRBV27
CDR3 protein: CASRFRPTGDGELFF
CDR3 DNA: TGTGCCAGCCGCTTCCGTCCGACCGGGGACGGGGAGCTGTTTTTT

clone size: many
J gene: TRBJ1-5
D gene: .
V gene: TRBV20-1
CDR3 protein: CSARTGQPNQPQHF
CDR3 DNA: TGCAGTGCTAGAACCGGACAGCCAAATCAGCCCCAGCATTTT